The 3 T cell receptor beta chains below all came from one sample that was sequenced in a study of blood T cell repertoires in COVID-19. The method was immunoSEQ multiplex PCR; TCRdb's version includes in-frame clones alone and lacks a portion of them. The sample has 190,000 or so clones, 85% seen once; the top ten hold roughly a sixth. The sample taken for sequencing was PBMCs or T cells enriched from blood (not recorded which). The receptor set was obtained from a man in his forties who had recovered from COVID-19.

CDR3 in amino acids: CASSLELIAGPPYEQYF. The CDR3 DNA is TGTGCCAGCAGCTTAGAATTAATAGCGGGACCTCCTTACGAGCAGTACTTC. The rearrangement links TRBV11-2 to TRBJ2-7, with 8 bases identical to TRBD2. The CDR3 length is 17 residues. With 0 bases clipped from V and 4 bases from J, the junction kept 11 bases outside the gene matches. CDR1 is SGHAT, CDR2 FQNNGV, per germline.

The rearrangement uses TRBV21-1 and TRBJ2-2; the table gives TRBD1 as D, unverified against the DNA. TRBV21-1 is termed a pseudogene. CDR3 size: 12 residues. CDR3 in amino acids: CARSRGVGELFF. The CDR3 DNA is TGTGCCAGGTCCAGGGGTGTAGGGGAGCTGTTTTTT.

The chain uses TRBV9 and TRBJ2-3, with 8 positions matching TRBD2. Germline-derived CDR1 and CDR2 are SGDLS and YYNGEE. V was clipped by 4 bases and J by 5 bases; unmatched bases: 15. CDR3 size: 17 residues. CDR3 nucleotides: TGTGCCAGCAGCCCCCAGAACGGGAGGGCCGGAGAAGATACGCAGTATTTT. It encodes CASSPQNGRAGEDTQYF. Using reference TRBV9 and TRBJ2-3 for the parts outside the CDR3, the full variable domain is DSGVTQTPKHLITATGQRVTLRCSPRSGDLSVYWYQQSLDQGLQFLIQYYNGEERAKGNILERFSAQQFPDLHSELNLSSLELGDSALYFCASSPQNGRAGEDTQYFGPGTRLTVL.